This TCR beta chain was sequenced in a study of blood T cell repertoires in COVID-19. Trimming took off 8 bases at V and 0 bases at J, with 26 bases between the two ends. CDR1 MDHEN and CDR2 SYDVKM come from the germline V gene. The CDR3 runs to 19 residues. In Seattle, patients joined the study during active infection and were tracked longitudinally. The protocol was immunoSEQ multiplex PCR, while the TCRdb copy is restricted to in-frame clones and leaves out a portion. The table has 250,000 or so clones, more than 75% seen once; the top ten hold approximately 5.3%. The sequenced material came from peripheral blood. The clonotype originates from a woman aged 60-75 years with COVID-19, enrolled during active disease. The chain carries TRBV28 and TRBJ1-3, with D perhaps TRBD1 (6 bases). The CDR3 DNA is TGTGCCAGCCTCGAGGCACTCACCTACAGGGCGAGCTCTGGAAACACCATATATTTT. Amino acid sequence: CASLEALTYRASSGNTIYF.